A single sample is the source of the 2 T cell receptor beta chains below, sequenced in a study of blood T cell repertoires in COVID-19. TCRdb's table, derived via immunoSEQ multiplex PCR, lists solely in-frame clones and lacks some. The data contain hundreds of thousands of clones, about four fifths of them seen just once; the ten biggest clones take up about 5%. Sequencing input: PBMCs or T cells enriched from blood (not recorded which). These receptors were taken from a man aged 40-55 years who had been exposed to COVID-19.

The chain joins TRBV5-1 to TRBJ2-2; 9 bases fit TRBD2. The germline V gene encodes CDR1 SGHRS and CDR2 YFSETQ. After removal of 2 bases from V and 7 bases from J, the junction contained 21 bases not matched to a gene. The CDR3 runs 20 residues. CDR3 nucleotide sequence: TGCGCCAGCAGCTTTCCCCTGTTGTGGCGGGAGGGCCTGTCGAGCGGGGAGCTGTTTTTT. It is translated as CASSFPLLWREGLSSGELFF.

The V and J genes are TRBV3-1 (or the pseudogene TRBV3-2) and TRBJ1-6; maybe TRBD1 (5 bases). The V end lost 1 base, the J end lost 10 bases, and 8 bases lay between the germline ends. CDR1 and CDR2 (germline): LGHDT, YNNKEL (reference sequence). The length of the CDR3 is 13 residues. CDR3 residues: CASSQGRGSPLHF. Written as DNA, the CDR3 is TGTGCCAGCAGCCAAGGACGGGGGTCACCCCTCCACTTT.